The 10 T cell receptor beta chains given below trace back to one sample, sequenced in a study of cytomegalovirus exposure and HLA in healthy donors. Vbeta (60) and Jbeta (13) primers were used in the PCR. Using immunoSEQ multiplex PCR, the repertoire was profiled, and TCRdb retains in-frame clones only, with some absent. Of about 140,000 clones listed, roughly three quarters are singletons. The source material was PBMCs. These receptors were collected from a woman aged 45-65 years in good health and CMV-seronegative.

This chain links TRBV9 with TRBJ2-3, with 11 bases identical to TRBD2. The length of the CDR3 is 16 residues. Trimming removed 4 bases from V and 4 bases from J; junction bases left unmatched: 8. Germline loops: CDR1 SGDLS, CDR2 YYNGEE. CDR3: CASSPETSGVADTQYF. DNA of the CDR3: TGTGCCAGCAGCCCTGAGACTAGCGGGGTGGCAGATACGCAGTATTTT.

This rearrangement joins TRBV7-9 to TRBJ2-7, with D possibly being TRBD1 (8 bases). V lost 6 bases and J lost 6, with 24 bases in between. Looked up from germline, CDR1 is SEHNR and CDR2 is FQNEAQ (reference sequence). The CDR3 length is 16 residues. CDR3 residues: CASSLAGGQGASEQYF. The CDR3 nucleotides are TGTGCCAGCAGTTTGGCCGGGGGGCAGGGGGCTTCCGAGCAGTACTTC.

This clone occurred many times. The chain joins TRBV28 to TRBJ2-7, with 9 bases lining up with TRBD1. V gave up 5 bases and J gave up 7 bases; unmatched junction bases: 12. Looked up from germline, CDR1 is MDHEN and CDR2 is SYDVKM. The CDR3 is made up of 15 amino acids. The CDR3 spells CASSPGMGQGDEQYF. CDR3 sequence (DNA): TGTGCCAGCAGTCCAGGAATGGGACAGGGTGATGAGCAGTACTTC.

The V and J genes are TRBV28 and TRBJ2-3; 7 positions match TRBD2. The CDR3 loop spans 15 amino acids. Trimming took 7 bases from V and 3 from J; bases not matched to a gene: 10. CDR1 and CDR2 (germline): MDHEN, SYDVKM. The CDR3 DNA follows: TGTGCCAGCACCCTATCGGGGGGAGGGACAGATACGCAGTATTTT. Amino acid sequence: CASTLSGGGTDTQYF.

This rearrangement joins TRBV30 to TRBJ1-3; D is undetermined. The CDR3 spans 14 residues. The ends were cut back, 1 base at V and 3 bases at J, with 10 bases in the middle. The germline gives CDR1 GTSNPN, CDR2 SVGIG (reference sequence). Here the CDR3 reads CAWSGLIYGNTIYF. For the CDR3, the DNA is TGTGCCTGGAGTGGACTGATTTATGGAAACACCATATATTTT.

As for this clone: One end of the junction does not line up with germline, which may come from a read error. Other DNA sequences in the same sample also yield this CDR3. This chain joins TRBV30 and TRBJ1-5; D is undetermined. The CDR3 spans 12 residues. CDR1 and CDR2 from the germline V gene are GTSNPN and SVGIG (reference sequence). CDR3: CAWSDSNQPQHF. The CDR3 DNA reads as TGTGCCTGGAGTGATAGCAATCAGCCCCAGCATTTC.

CDR3 DNA sequence: TGTGCCAGCAGTGAAGAAAGGACAGGGCCCTACAATGAGCAGTTCTTC. This gives the protein CASSEERTGPYNEQFF. This chain connects TRBV6-1 to TRBJ2-1; TRBD1 matches 8 bases. The germline gives CDR1 MNHNS, CDR2 SASEGT. This CDR3 region has 16 residues. After removal of 1 base from V and 2 bases from J, the junction contained 4 bases not matched to a gene.

The rearrangement joins TRBV29-1 to TRBJ1-2, with TRBD1 matching over 7 bases. The length of the CDR3 is 16 residues. The V segment lost 3 bases and the J segment 8 bases; nucleotides outside the gene matches: 18. CDR1 and CDR2 from the germline V gene are SQVTM and ANQGSEA. The CDR3 DNA follows: TGCAGCGTTGAGGGACAGACCACAATGAGCCTAGGGGGCTACACCTTC. Its protein product is CSVEGQTTMSLGGYTF. Full variable domain (remainder filled in from reference TRBV29-1 and TRBJ1-2): SAVISQKPSRDICQRGTSLTIQCQVDSQVTMMFWYRQQPGQSLTLIATANQGSEATYESGFVIDKFPISRPNLTFSTLTVSNMSPEDSSIYLCSVEGQTTMSLGGYTFGSGTRLTVV.

CDR3 in amino acids: CASSPQTGPGNTIYF. In DNA, the CDR3 is TGCGCCAGCAGCCCCCAGACAGGGCCCGGAAACACCATATATTTT. The rearrangement uses TRBV5-1 and TRBJ1-3; 7 bases are a match to TRBD1. Per the germline V gene, CDR1 is SGHRS and CDR2 is YFSETQ. The ends lost 4 bases at V and 4 bases at J; junction bases unmatched: 8. The CDR3 contains 15 residues.

The genes are TRBV14 and TRBJ2-1; no clear D. V lost 0 bases and J lost 0, with 6 bases in between. The CDR3 length is 15 residues. Germline lookup yields CDR1 SGHDN and CDR2 FVKESK. The CDR3 DNA follows: TGTGCCAGCAGCCAAGACCAGAACTCCTACAATGAGCAGTTCTTC. Translated: CASSQDQNSYNEQFF.